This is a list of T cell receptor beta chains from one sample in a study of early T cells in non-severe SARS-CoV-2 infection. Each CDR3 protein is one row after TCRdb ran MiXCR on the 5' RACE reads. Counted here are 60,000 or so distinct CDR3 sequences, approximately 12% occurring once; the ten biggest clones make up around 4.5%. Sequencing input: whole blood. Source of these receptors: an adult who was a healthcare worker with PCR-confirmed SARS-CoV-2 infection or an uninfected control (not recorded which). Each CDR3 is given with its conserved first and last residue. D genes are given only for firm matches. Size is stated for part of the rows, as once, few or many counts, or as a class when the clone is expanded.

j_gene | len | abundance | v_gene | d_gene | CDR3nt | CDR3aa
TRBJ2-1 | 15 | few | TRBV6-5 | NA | TGTGCCAGCAGTTACCTAGGGGCTTCCTACAATGAGCAGTTCTTC | CASSYLGASYNEQFF
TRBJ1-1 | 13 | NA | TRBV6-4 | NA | TGTGCCAGCAGCCGGGACGCATGGGGTGAAGCTTTCTTT | CASSRDAWGEAFF
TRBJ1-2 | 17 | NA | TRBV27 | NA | TGTGCCAGCAACCCTACCTCGCAGGGCCTTGTCTTTTATGGCTACACCTTC | CASNPTSQGLVFYGYTF
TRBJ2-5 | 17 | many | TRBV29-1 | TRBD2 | TGCGCAGCGGGGGTTGCGGGAGGGATATGGTACCAAGAGACCCAGTACTTC | CAAGVAGGIWYQETQYF
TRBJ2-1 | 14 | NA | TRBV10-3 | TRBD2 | TGTGCCATCAGTGCTAGCGGATCCTACAATGAGCAGTTCTTC | CAISASGSYNEQFF
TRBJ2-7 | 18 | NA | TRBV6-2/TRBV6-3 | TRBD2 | TGTGCCAGCAGTTACTCGACTAGCGGGGGGACTAGCTCCTACGAGCAGTACTTC | CASSYSTSGGTSSYEQYF
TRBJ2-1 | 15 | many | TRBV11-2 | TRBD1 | TGTGCCAGCAGCTTAGGACAGGGGAAGGACAATGAGCAGTTCTTC | CASSLGQGKDNEQFF
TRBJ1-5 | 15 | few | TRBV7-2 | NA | TGTGCCAGCAGCTTAGGAGTTGATAGCAATCAGCCCCAGCATTTT | CASSLGVDSNQPQHF
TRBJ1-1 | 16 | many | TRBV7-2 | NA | TGTGCCAGCAGCCCCCCTGGGGGGGCGAGGGGCACTGAAGCTTTCTTT | CASSPPGGARGTEAFF
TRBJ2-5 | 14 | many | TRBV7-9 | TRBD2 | TGTGCCAGCAGCTCCAGACTAGCGGGAGAGACCCAGTACTTC | CASSSRLAGETQYF
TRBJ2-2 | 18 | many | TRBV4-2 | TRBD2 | TGTGCCAGCAGCCAAGAATGGGCGGGAGGCCGGGGCACCGGGGAGCTGTTTTTT | CASSQEWAGGRGTGELFF
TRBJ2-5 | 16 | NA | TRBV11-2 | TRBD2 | TGTGCCAGCAGCTTCGGACTAGCGGGGGGCGAAGAGACCCAGTACTTC | CASSFGLAGGEETQYF
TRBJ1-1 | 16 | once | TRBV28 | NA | TGTGCCAGCAGTTCCCGCGGGCAGGGTTGGAAAACTGAAGCTTTCTTT | CASSSRGQGWKTEAFF
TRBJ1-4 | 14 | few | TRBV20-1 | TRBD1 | TGCAGTGCTAGATCAGGGGGCCCTAATGAAAAACTGTTTTTT | CSARSGGPNEKLFF
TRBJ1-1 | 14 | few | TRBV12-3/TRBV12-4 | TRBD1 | TGTGCCAGCAGTCCGGGACAGGGAATCACTGAAGCTTTCTTT | CASSPGQGITEAFF
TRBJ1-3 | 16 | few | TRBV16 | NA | TGTGCCAGCAGCCAATCCGAGGGACTGGAGGGAAATACCATATATTTT | CASSQSEGLEGNTIYF
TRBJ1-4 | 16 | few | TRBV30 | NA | TGTGCCTGGAGTGCCAACTCTGGGTGGACAGACCGAAAACTGTTTTTT | CAWSANSGWTDRKLFF
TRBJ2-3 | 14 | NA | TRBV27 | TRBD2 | TGTGCCAGCAGTTTATTCTGGGAGGGAGATACGCAGTATTTT | CASSLFWEGDTQYF
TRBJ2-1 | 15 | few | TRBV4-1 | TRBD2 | TGCGCCAGCAGCCCCGTCGGGGGGACCTACAATGAGCAGTTCTTC | CASSPVGGTYNEQFF
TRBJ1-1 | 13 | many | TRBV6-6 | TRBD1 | TGTGCCAGCAGGGGGACAGGGGGCTCTGAAGCTTTCTTT | CASRGTGGSEAFF
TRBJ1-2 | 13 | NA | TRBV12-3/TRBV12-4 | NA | TGTGCCAGCAGTTTAGGGAGGGAAGGCGGCTACACCTTC | CASSLGREGGYTF
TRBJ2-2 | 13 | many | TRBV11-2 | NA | TGTGCCAGCAGCTACAGGGTTCCCGGGGAGCTGTTTTTT | CASSYRVPGELFF
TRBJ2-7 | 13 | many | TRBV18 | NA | TGTGCCAGCTCACCAGGCCAGAACTACGAGCAGTACTTC | CASSPGQNYEQYF
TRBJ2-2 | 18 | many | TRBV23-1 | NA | TGCGCCAGCAGGACTAGGCCCTATTTATTAACGAACACCGGGGAGCTGTTTTTT | CASRTRPYLLTNTGELFF
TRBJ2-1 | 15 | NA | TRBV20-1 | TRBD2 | TGCAGTGCTAGAGATCCAAGCGGGGACTCCAATGAGCAGTTCTTC | CSARDPSGDSNEQFF
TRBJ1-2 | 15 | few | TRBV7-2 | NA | TGTGCCAGCAGCATGTCAGGGGACCGCAACTATGGCTACACCTTC | CASSMSGDRNYGYTF
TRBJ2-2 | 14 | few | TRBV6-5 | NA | TGTGCCAGCAGAGGGTCAGTTAAGCCCGGGGAGCTGTTTTTT | CASRGSVKPGELFF
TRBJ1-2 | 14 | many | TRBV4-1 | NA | TGCGCCAGCAGCCAAGATCCGGGGGGCTATGGCTACACCTTC | CASSQDPGGYGYTF
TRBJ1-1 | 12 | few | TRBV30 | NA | TGTGCCTGGAGAGGAATGAACACTGAAGCTTTCTTT | CAWRGMNTEAFF
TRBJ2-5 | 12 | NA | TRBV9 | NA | TGTGCCAGCAGCGTAGGCCAAGAGACCCAGTACTTC | CASSVGQETQYF
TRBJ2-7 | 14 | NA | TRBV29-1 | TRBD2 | TGCAGCGTTGCTACTCGCGGGGGCTCCTACGAGCAGTACTTC | CSVATRGGSYEQYF
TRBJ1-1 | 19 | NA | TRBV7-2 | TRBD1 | TGTGCCAGCAGCTTAGCGCTTAGGGGACACCAGGGGGAGAACACTGAAGCTTTCTTT | CASSLALRGHQGENTEAFF
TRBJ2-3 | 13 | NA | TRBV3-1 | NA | TGTGCCAGCAGCCAAGGGCTAGGAAATACGCAGTATTTT | CASSQGLGNTQYF
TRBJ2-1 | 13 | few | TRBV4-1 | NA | TGCGCCAGCAGCCAAGGTCGTTCCAATGAGCAGTTCTTC | CASSQGRSNEQFF
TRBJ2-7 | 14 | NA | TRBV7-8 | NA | TGTGCCAGCAAAGAGACTTCGAGCTCCTACGAGCAGTACTTC | CASKETSSSYEQYF
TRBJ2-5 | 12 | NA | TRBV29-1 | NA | TGCAGCGTTGATAGCCACCAAGAGACCCAGTACTTC | CSVDSHQETQYF
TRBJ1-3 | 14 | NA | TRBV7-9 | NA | TGTGCCAGCAGCTTAGCGCTGGCTGGAAACACCATATATTTT | CASSLALAGNTIYF
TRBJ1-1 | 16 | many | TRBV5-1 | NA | TGCGCCAGCAGCTACTCACAGGGTACATCGAACACTGAAGCTTTCTTT | CASSYSQGTSNTEAFF
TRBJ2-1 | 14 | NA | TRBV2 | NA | TGTGTCAGCAGATCGCGGGCCTCCTACAATGAGCAGTTCTTC | CVSRSRASYNEQFF
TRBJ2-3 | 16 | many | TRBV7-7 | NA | TGTGCCAGCAGCTTAGTTGGTGGGGGGGGCCCAGATACGCAGTATTTT | CASSLVGGGGPDTQYF
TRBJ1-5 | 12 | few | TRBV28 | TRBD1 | TGTGCCGGAAGGACAGGGAATCAGCCCCAGCATTTT | CAGRTGNQPQHF
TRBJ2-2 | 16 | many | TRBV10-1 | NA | TGCGCCAGCAGTGAAACACCCAGCACGAACACCGGGGAGCTGTTTTTT | CASSETPSTNTGELFF
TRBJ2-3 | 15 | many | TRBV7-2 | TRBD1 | TGTGCCAGCAGCTCCAGACAGGGCGGCACAGATACGCAGTATTTT | CASSSRQGGTDTQYF
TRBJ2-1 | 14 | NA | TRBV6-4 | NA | TGTGCCAGCAGTGTCGGGGATGGGGCTGTTGAGCAGTTCTTC | CASSVGDGAVEQFF
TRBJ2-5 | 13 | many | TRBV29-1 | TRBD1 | TGCAGCGCAGCCCGGGACAGAAAAGAGACCCAGTACTTC | CSAARDRKETQYF
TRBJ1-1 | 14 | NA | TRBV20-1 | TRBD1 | TGCAGTGCTAGAGAACACAGGGGGCGGACTGAAGCTTTCTTT | CSAREHRGRTEAFF
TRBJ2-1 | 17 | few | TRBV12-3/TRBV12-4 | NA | TGTGCCAGCAGCACGACCTTTGGACAGAGCTCCTACAATGAGCAGTTCTTC | CASSTTFGQSSYNEQFF
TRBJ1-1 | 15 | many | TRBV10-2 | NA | TGCGCCAGCAGTGATTTGAAGATTATGAACACTGAAGCTTTCTTT | CASSDLKIMNTEAFF
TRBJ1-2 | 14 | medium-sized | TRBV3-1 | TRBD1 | TGTGCCAGCAGCCCCGGACAGGGATACTATGGCTACACCTTC | CASSPGQGYYGYTF
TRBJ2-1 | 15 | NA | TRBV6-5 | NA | TGTGCCAGCAGAACTCAGGGGGGATTATTCGATGAGCAGTTCTTC | CASRTQGGLFDEQFF
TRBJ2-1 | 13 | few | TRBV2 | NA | TGTGCCAGCAGTGAAGCGATCGGGGGTGAGCAGTTCTTC | CASSEAIGGEQFF
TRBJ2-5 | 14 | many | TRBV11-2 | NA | TGTGCCAGCAGCTCCCTCCGGGGGCGAGAGACCCAGTACTTC | CASSSLRGRETQYF
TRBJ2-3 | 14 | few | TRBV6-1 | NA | TGTGCCAGCAGTGAACTCCTGGCTGCAGATACGCAGTATTTT | CASSELLAADTQYF
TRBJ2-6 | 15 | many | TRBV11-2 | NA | TGTGCCAGCAGCTTATTACACTCTGGGGCCAACGTCCTGACTTTC | CASSLLHSGANVLTF
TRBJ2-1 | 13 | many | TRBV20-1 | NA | TGCAGTGCCTTCCCGGTCCTTAACAATGAGCAGTTCTTC | CSAFPVLNNEQFF
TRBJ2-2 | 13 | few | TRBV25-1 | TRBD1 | TGTGCCAGCAGGACACAGGGGGCCGGGGAGCTGTTTTTT | CASRTQGAGELFF